This T cell receptor (beta chain) was sequenced for a study of T-cell memory formation after mild COVID-19. This clonotype was detected only a few times. Its target is unknown. From 5'RACE with constant-segment primers came TCR alpha and TCR beta cDNA libraries that carried sample barcodes and UMIs. TCRdb ran MiXCR on the 5' RACE reads and lists one entry per CDR3 protein. The data hold about 340,000 distinct CDR3 sequences, with roughly 15% observed a single time. The CDR3 spans 14 residues. Per germline, CDR1 MGHDK and CDR2 SYGVNS. V was pared by 3 bases and J by 8 bases, with 2 bases of the junction left unmatched. Overall study findings and caveats: Some clones that responded turned up in pre-infection memory, which suggests that cross-reactive memory joined in. Contracting CD4+ clones lay largely in CM and EM, with CD8+ ones residing in EMRA. There was a balanced CD4/CD8 profile in clones contracting day 15 to 85, and later expanders leaned CD4+.

This clonotype was obtained from a man aged 18 to 30 who had mild COVID-19 (a few samples of this study predate the infection). Cell type and time point are not known. Material for sequencing was PBMCs or a T cell subset sorted from them (not recorded which). The genes are TRBV25-1 and TRBJ2-3, with 13 bases that match TRBD2. CDR3 sequence: CASSEGLAGSTQYF. CDR3 bases: TGTGCCAGCAGTGAGGGACTAGCGGGGAGTACGCAGTATTTT.